A single T cell receptor beta chain is shown here with its context. The sample comes from a study of control samples from healthy donors and cancer patients. The CDR3 contains 13 residues. V lost 3 bases, J lost 5 bases, and 10 bases lay in between. Looked up from germline, CDR1 is LGHNT and CDR2 is FRNRAP. Assay: immunoSEQ multiplex PCR; the TCRdb copy retains only in-frame clones and omits some. This sample has roughly 100,000 clones, with around nine tenths found just once. The source material was PBMCs. The V call is TRBV12-5, the J call TRBJ1-1; D not resolved. This TCR was sampled from a man aged 55 to 70 with lung cancer. CDR3 sequence (DNA): TGTGCTAGTGGTTTAGGCAAGCGGACTGAAGCTTTCTTT. This translates into CASGLGKRTEAFF.